The entry below describes one T cell receptor (beta chain). Its antigen is as yet unknown. Other nucleotide sequences in the sample specify the same CDR3. The entry originates in a study of cytomegalovirus exposure and HLA in healthy donors. General study results and limits: While the bulk of TCR sequences proved rare, some public TCRs turned up in many donors.

CDR3 length equals 13 residues. CDR1 and CDR2 (germline): SNHLY, FYNNEI. The junction had 10 bases not matched to a gene; V was cut back by 7 bases and J by 7 bases. A multiplex PCR was run with 60 Vbeta primers and 13 Jbeta primers. The protocol was immunoSEQ multiplex PCR, while the TCRdb copy is restricted to in-frame clones and leaves out a portion. The table records some 130,000 clones, approximately 70% of them present only once. The chain is built from TRBV2 and TRBJ2-7; TRBD2 aligns across 7 bases. The receptor comes from a human donor in good health. Sequencing input: PBMCs. The CDR3 bases are TGTGCCAGCAACGCGGGAGACGGTGGAGAGCAGTACTTC. Translating gives CASNAGDGGEQYF. Filled out from reference TRBV2 and TRBJ2-7, the complete variable domain reads EPEVTQTPSHQVTQMGQEVILRCVPISNHLYFYWYRQILGQKVEFLVSFYNNEISEKSEIFDDQFSVERPDGSNFTLKIRSTKLEDSAMYFCASNAGDGGEQYFGPGTRLTVT.